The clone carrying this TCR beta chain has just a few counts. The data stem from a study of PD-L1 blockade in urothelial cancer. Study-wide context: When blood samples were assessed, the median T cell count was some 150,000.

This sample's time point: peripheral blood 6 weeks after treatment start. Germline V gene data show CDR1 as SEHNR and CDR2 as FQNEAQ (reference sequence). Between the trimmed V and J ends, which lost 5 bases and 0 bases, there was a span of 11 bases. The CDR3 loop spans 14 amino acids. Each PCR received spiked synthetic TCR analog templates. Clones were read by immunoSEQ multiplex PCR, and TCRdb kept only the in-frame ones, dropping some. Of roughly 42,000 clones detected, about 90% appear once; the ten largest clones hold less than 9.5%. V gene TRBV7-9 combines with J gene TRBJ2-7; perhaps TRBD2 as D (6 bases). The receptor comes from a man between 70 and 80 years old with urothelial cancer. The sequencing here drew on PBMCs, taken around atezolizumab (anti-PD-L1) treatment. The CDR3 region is CASSDAGLSYEQYF. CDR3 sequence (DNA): TGTGCCAGCAGCGACGCGGGACTCTCCTACGAGCAGTACTTC. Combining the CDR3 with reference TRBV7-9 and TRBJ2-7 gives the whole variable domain DTGVSQNPRHKITKRGQNVTFRCDPISEHNRLYWYRQTLGQGPEFLTYFQNEAQLEKSRLLSDRFSAERPKGSFSTLEIQRTEQGDSAMYLCASSDAGLSYEQYFGPGTRLTVT.